This T cell receptor (beta chain) was retrieved from a study of cytotoxic CD8 clonotypes in ibrutinib-treated CLL. This clone has just one count. The protocol was immunoSEQ multiplex PCR, while the TCRdb copy is restricted to in-frame clones and leaves out a portion. The table has about 56,000 clones, 56% seen once. V dropped 7 bases and J dropped 7 bases, with 22 bases sitting between them. CDR1 and CDR2 from the germline V gene are SQVTM and ANQGSEA. CDR3 length: 14 amino acids. The TCR was taken from a human donor with chronic lymphocytic leukemia. This sample comprised PBMCs, obtained after 24 months of ibrutinib treatment. The V gene is TRBV29-1, the J gene TRBJ1-2; TRBD1 might be the D (5 bases). CDR3 nucleotides: TGCAGCGCCGGGGTCGGGGGTTTTGGGGCTGGCTACACCTTC. Residues: CSAGVGGFGAGYTF. The full variable domain, completed using reference TRBV29-1 and TRBJ1-2, is SAVISQKPSRDICQRGTSLTIQCQVDSQVTMMFWYRQQPGQSLTLIATANQGSEATYESGFVIDKFPISRPNLTFSTLTVSNMSPEDSSIYLCSAGVGGFGAGYTFGSGTRLTVV.